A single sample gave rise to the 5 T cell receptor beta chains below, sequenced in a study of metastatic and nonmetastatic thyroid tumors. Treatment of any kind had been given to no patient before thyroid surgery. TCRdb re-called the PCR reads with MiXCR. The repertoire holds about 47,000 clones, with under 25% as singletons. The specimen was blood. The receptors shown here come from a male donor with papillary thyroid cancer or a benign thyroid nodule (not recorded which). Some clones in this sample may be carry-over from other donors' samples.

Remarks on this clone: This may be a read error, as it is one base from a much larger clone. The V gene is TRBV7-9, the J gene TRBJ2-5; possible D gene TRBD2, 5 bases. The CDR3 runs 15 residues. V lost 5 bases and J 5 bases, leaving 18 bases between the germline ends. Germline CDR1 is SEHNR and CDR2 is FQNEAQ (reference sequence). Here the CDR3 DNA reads TGTGCCAGCAGCCCCCGGGGTTGGGCCGGGGAGACCCAGTACTTC. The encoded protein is CASSPRGWAGETQYF.

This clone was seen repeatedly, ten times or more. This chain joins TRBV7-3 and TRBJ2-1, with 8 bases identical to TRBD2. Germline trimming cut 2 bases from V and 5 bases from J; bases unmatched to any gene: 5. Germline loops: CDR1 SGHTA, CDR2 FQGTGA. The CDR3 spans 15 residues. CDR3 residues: CASSLGTGGDNEQFF. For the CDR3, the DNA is TGTGCCAGCAGCTTAGGTACGGGAGGGGACAATGAGCAGTTCTTC.

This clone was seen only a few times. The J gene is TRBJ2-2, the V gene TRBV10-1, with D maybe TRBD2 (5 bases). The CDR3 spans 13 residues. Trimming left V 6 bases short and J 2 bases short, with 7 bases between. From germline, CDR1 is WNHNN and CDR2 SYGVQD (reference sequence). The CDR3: CASRDSNTGELFF. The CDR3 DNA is TGCGCCAGCAGGGACTCCAACACCGGGGAGCTGTTTTTT.

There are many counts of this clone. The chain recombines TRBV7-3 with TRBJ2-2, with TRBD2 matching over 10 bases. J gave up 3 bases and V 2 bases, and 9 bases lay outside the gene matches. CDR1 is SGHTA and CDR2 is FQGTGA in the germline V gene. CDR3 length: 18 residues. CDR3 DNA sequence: TGTGCCAGCAGCTTACACCGTAGCGGGAGGTCGGACACCGGGGAGCTGTTTTTT. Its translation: CASSLHRSGRSDTGELFF.

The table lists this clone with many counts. CDR3 region: CASSQDDVGRGGQPQHF. The DNA for the CDR3 is TGCGCCAGCAGCCAAGATGACGTCGGCAGGGGAGGGCAGCCCCAGCATTTT. The genes are TRBV4-1 and TRBJ1-5; perhaps TRBD1 as D (6 bases). CDR1 is MGHRA and CDR2 is YSYEKL in the germline V gene. V was trimmed by 0 bases and J by 7 bases, leaving 19 bases between them. The CDR3 covers 17 residues.